Below, 25 T cell receptor beta chains from the same sample are listed, as sequenced in a study of OX40 agonist ivuxolimab in advanced cancers. Here immunoSEQ multiplex PCR was the method, and the copy in TCRdb shows in-frame clones only, minus some. The sample shows under 70,000 clones, about 85% of them seen only once. The sequencing here drew on CD4+ or CD8+ T cells sorted from blood, taken in a trial of the OX40 agonist ivuxolimab. Receptor source: an adult with an advanced solid tumor such as melanoma, head and neck, liver or kidney cancer.

This sequence joins TRBV30 and TRBJ2-1; unclear D gene. Trimming pared 3 bases from V and 4 bases from J, leaving 7 bases between. Germline CDR1 is GTSNPN and CDR2 is SVGIG (reference sequence). CDR3 length equals 12 residues. The CDR3 DNA follows: TGTGCCTGGAGACGAAGTTACAATGAGCAGTTCTTC. Translating it yields CAWRRSYNEQFF.

The chain employs TRBV5-1 and TRBJ1-6; TRBD1 agrees at 7 bases. There are 18 residues in the CDR3. With V trimmed by 0 bases and J by 7 bases, 13 bases remained unmatched. The V gene's germline CDR1 is SGHRS and CDR2 YFSETQ. CDR3 nucleotide sequence: TGCGCCAGCAGCTTGGACGGCCTTAGACAGGGAAGGAATTCACCCCTCCACTTT. It translates to CASSLDGLRQGRNSPLHF.

This chain joins TRBV9 and TRBJ1-1; TRBD1 might be the D (5 bases). The germline V and J ends were trimmed by 3 bases and 3 bases, with 21 bases remaining between them. This CDR3 has 17 residues. CDR1 is SGDLS and CDR2 is YYNGEE in the germline V gene. The CDR3 spells CASSARLGDQGDTEAFF. The CDR3 DNA is TGTGCCAGCAGCGCGAGACTTGGAGACCAAGGGGACACTGAAGCTTTCTTT.

V gene TRBV2 combines with J gene TRBJ1-6, with 11 bases that match TRBD1. Looked up from germline, CDR1 is SNHLY and CDR2 is FYNNEI. The CDR3 is 15 amino acids. Trimming cost V 4 bases and J 9 bases; bases outside gene matches: 5. CDR3 DNA sequence: TGTGCCAGCAGTGGTCAGGGACAGGGGGTTTCACCCCTCCACTTT. Amino acids: CASSGQGQGVSPLHF.

This clone was recorded a few times. V is TRBV28 and J is TRBJ1-6, with 7 bases matching TRBD1. Germline CDR1 and CDR2: MDHEN and SYDVKM. This CDR3 is 15 amino acids long. V gave up 4 bases and J gave up 8 bases; unmatched junction bases: 8. The CDR3 nucleotides are TGTGCCAGCAGTTCCCAAGACAGGGACCATTCACCCCTCCACTTT. Amino acid sequence: CASSSQDRDHSPLHF.

The chain couples TRBV5-1 to TRBJ1-1; D possibly corresponds to TRBD1 (6 bases). Looked up from germline, CDR1 is SGHRS and CDR2 is YFSETQ. The V gene lost 4 bases and the J gene lost 1 base, with 11 bases spanning the gap. The CDR3 loop spans 14 amino acids. The CDR3 loop is CASSPGQRNTEAFF. The CDR3 DNA follows: TGCGCCAGCAGCCCCGGACAGAGGAACACTGAAGCTTTCTTT.

The gene calls are TRBV6-1 and TRBJ2-1; D ambiguous. In germline, CDR1 is MNHNS, CDR2 SASEGT. This CDR3 has 11 amino acids. Trimming stripped 4 bases from V and 10 bases from J, with 8 bases between. In DNA, the CDR3 is TGTGCCAGCAGTGTACTTCGAGAGCAGTTCTTC. Its translation: CASSVLREQFF.

There are a few counts of this clone. V and J are TRBV28 and TRBJ1-2; perhaps TRBD1 as D (5 bases). Per the germline V gene, CDR1 is MDHEN and CDR2 is SYDVKM. This CDR3 comprises 13 residues. The ends were cut back, 1 base at V and 3 bases at J, with 6 bases in the middle. The CDR3 region is CASSLLGHYGYTF. For the CDR3, the DNA is TGTGCCAGCAGTTTATTGGGACACTATGGCTACACCTTC.

The chain couples TRBV11-2 to TRBJ2-7; 7 nucleotides align to TRBD2. V gave up 2 bases and J gave up 2 bases; unmatched junction bases: 12. CDR3 length equals 17 residues. Germline V gives CDR1 SGHAT, CDR2 FQNNGV. The CDR3 here is CASSLNHLGGGAYEQYF. Here the CDR3 DNA reads TGTGCCAGCAGCTTAAACCATCTGGGTGGGGGGGCCTACGAGCAGTACTTC.

This rearrangement joins TRBV30 to TRBJ2-1; a possible D gene is TRBD2 (5 bases). This CDR3 comprises 15 residues. The V end lost 8 bases, the J end lost 5 bases, and 22 bases lay between the germline ends. Germline lookup yields CDR1 GTSNPN and CDR2 SVGIG (reference sequence). CDR3 protein: CALVGAELVHNEQFF. In DNA, the CDR3 is TGTGCCCTAGTAGGAGCGGAACTCGTCCACAATGAGCAGTTCTTC.

The chain couples TRBV28 to TRBJ2-7; D not resolved. Trimming stripped 7 bases from V and 5 bases from J, with 24 bases between. The germline V gene has CDR1 MDHEN and CDR2 SYDVKM. This CDR3 spans 16 amino acids. The CDR3 protein is CASIKPGPPGPNEQYF. The CDR3 DNA is TGTGCCAGCATCAAGCCGGGCCCACCAGGCCCTAACGAGCAGTACTTC.

This clone came up once. The rearrangement joins TRBV28 to TRBJ1-2, with 7 bases that match TRBD1. CDR1 is MDHEN and CDR2 is SYDVKM in the germline V gene. This CDR3 spans 16 amino acids. Trimming removed 5 bases from V and 7 bases from J; junction bases left unmatched: 16. CDR3 sequence: CASSTPYQTGSFGYTF. The CDR3 nucleotides read TGTGCCAGCAGTACCCCTTATCAGACAGGGTCCTTTGGCTACACCTTC.

This chain uses TRBV27 with TRBJ2-7; D assignment may be TRBD1 or TRBD2 (5 bases each). Germline values: CDR1 MNHEY, CDR2 SMNVEV (reference sequence). The CDR3 runs 14 residues. Trimming cost V 2 bases and J 2 bases, with 10 bases left between them. The CDR3 region is CASSLGTAAYEQYF. DNA of the CDR3: TGTGCCAGCAGTTTAGGGACGGCAGCCTACGAGCAGTACTTC.

The CDR3 nucleotides read TGTGCCAGCAGCCAAGATATTGGGACCTATGAAAAACTGTTTTTT. Protein product: CASSQDIGTYEKLFF. The chain carries TRBV14 and TRBJ1-4; TRBD1 might be the D (5 bases). Germline CDR1 is SGHDN and CDR2 is FVKESK. V gave up 0 bases and J gave up 6 bases, with 11 bases separating them. The CDR3 is made up of 15 amino acids.

The rearrangement links TRBV29-1 to TRBJ1-1; D is ambiguous. V lost 7 bases, J lost 1 base, and 13 bases lay in between. CDR1 is SQVTM, CDR2 ANQGSEA, per germline. The CDR3 has 13 residues. CDR3 DNA: TGCAGCGCCAGAATTCCCAAGAACACTGAAGCTTTCTTT. It is translated as CSARIPKNTEAFF.

The J gene is TRBJ1-2, the V gene TRBV6-1; D uncertain. Germline CDR1 is MNHNS and CDR2 is SASEGT. CDR3 length: 13 amino acids. Deletions cut 4 bases from V and 4 bases from J, with 10 bases between. CDR3 in DNA: TGTGCCAGCAGTGTCCAGTACAGCTATGGCTACACCTTC. Residues: CASSVQYSYGYTF.

The V and J genes are TRBV7-5 and TRBJ1-6; the table's D gene call, TRBD1, was not cross checked with the DNA. TRBV7-5 counts as a pseudogene. The CDR3 has 13 residues. Here the CDR3 reads CASSLQYNSPLHF. CDR3 coding DNA: TGTGCCAGCAGCTTACAGTATAATTCACCCCTCCACTTT.

The genes are TRBV15 and TRBJ1-6; D is perhaps TRBD1 (6 bases). CDR1 and CDR2 from the germline V gene are LNHNV and YYDKDF (reference sequence). Deletions cut 6 bases from V and 4 bases from J, with 13 bases between. The CDR3 extends over 15 amino acids. CDR3 loop: CATSPQTGYNSPLHF. The CDR3 DNA sequence: TGTGCCACCAGTCCTCAGACAGGTTATAATTCACCCCTCCACTTT. The full variable domain, with the rest looked up from reference TRBV15 and TRBJ1-6, is DAMVIQNPRYQVTQFGKPVTLSCSQTLNHNVMYWYQQKSSQAPKLLFHYYDKDFNNEADTPDNFQSRRPNTSFCFLDIRSPGLGDTAMYLCATSPQTGYNSPLHFGNGTRLTVT.

This clone has a single count. V and J are TRBV7-2 and TRBJ1-2; 9 bases align to TRBD1. This CDR3 comprises 15 residues. Germline-derived CDR1 and CDR2 are SGHTA and FQGNSA. V was clipped by 5 bases and J by 8 bases; unmatched bases: 12. Here the CDR3 DNA reads TGTGCCAGCAGCAGAGGTGGACAGGGGAGGTTAGGCTACACCTTC. This codes for CASSRGGQGRLGYTF.

J is TRBJ2-7 and V is TRBV25-1; TRBD1 is a possible D gene (5 bases). The germline V and J ends were trimmed by 6 bases and 3 bases, with 6 bases remaining between them. Germline V CDR1 and CDR2: MGHDK, SYGVNS. The CDR3 consists of 11 residues. The CDR3 loop reads CASRDNYEQYF. Here the CDR3 DNA reads TGTGCCAGCAGGGACAACTACGAGCAGTACTTC.

CDR3 sequence: CASSQGGDRGQQYF. In DNA, the CDR3 is TGCGCCAGCAGCCAGGGAGGTGACAGGGGCCAGCAGTACTTC. The chain is built from TRBV4-1 and TRBJ2-7; 8 bases line up with TRBD1. Germline V gene sequence: CDR1 MGHRA, CDR2 YSYEKL. CDR3 size: 14 residues. The V and J ends lost 3 bases and 8 bases, in that order; junction bases with no gene match: 9.

The DNA of the CDR3 is TGCAGTGCTAGATCAGCTACGCAGTATTTT. Amino acids: CSARSATQYF. The gene calls are TRBV20-1 and TRBJ2-3; D is undetermined. The ends were cut back, 2 bases at V and 8 bases at J, with 5 bases in the middle. The CDR3 consists of 10 residues. Germline CDR1 DFQATT, CDR2 SNEGSKA (reference sequence).

This chain connects TRBV9 to TRBJ2-5, with TRBD2 as a possible D gene (6 bases). The CDR3 is 17 amino acids. Deletions cut 0 bases from V and 3 bases from J, with 18 bases between. CDR1 is SGDLS, CDR2 YYNGEE, per germline. The CDR3 nucleotides read TGTGCCAGCAGCGTAGACTCGGGCCGCGGGGTAAAAGAGACCCAGTACTTC. It is translated as CASSVDSGRGVKETQYF.

The chain couples TRBV19 to TRBJ2-7; D call uncertain. Germline V lookup: CDR1 LNHDA, CDR2 SQIVND (reference sequence). CDR3 size: 13 residues. Trimming stripped 3 bases from V and 1 base from J, with 7 bases between. The CDR3 reads CASSIVFSYEQYF. The CDR3 DNA reads TGTGCCAGTAGTATTGTGTTTTCCTACGAGCAGTACTTC.

This chain joins TRBV5-1 and TRBJ1-3; D remains ambiguous. V shed 1 base and J shed 0 bases, with 8 bases lying between them. The CDR3 consists of 15 residues. Per germline, CDR1 SGHRS and CDR2 YFSETQ. CDR3 protein: CASSLPSASGNTIYF. The CDR3 DNA is TGCGCCAGCAGCTTGCCGTCAGCCTCTGGAAACACCATATATTTT.